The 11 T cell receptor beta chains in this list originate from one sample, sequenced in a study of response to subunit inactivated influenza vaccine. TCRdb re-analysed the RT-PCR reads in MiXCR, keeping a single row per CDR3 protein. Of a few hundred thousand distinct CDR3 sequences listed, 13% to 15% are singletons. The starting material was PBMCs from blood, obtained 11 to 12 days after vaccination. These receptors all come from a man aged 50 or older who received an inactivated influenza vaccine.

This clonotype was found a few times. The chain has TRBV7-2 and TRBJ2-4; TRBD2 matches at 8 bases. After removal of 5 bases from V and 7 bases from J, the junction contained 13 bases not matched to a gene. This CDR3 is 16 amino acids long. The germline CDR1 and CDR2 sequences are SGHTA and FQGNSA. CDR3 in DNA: TGTGCCAGCAGCCCTGTCGGGGGGGGGCCCAGGAACATTCAGTACTTC. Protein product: CASSPVGGGPRNIQYF.

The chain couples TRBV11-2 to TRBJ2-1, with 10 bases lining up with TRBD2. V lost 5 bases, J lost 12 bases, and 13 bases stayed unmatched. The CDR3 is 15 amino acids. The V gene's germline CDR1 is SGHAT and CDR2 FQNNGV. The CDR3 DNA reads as TGTGCCAGCAGCCCCCTGACTAGCGGGTCCCTGGCGCAGTTCTTC. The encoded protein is CASSPLTSGSLAQFF.

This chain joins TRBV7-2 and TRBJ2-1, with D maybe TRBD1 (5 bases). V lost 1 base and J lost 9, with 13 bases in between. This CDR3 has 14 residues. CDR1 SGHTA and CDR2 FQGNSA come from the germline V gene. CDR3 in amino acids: CASSLGTGYGEQFF. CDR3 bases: TGTGCCAGCAGCTTAGGTACAGGATATGGTGAGCAGTTCTTC.

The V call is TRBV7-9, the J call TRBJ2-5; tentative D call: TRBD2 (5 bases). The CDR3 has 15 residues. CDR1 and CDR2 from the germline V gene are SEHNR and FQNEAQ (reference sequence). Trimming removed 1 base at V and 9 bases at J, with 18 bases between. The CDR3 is CASSLVGSRPGAQYF. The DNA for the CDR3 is TGTGCCAGCAGCTTAGTAGGATCCAGACCCGGGGCCCAGTACTTC.

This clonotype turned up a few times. CDR3 coding DNA: TGTGCCAGCAGCTTAAGACAGGGTAGTCAGCCCCAGCATTTT. Residues: CASSLRQGSQPQHF. The J gene is TRBJ1-5, the V gene TRBV7-2; 7 positions agree with TRBD1. This CDR3 region has 14 residues. V lost 2 bases, J lost 6 bases, and 4 bases stayed unmatched. Germline assignment: CDR1 SGHTA and CDR2 FQGNSA.

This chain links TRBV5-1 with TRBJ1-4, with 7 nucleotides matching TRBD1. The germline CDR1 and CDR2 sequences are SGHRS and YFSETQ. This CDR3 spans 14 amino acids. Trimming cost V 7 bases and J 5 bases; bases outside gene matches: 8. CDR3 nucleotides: TGCGCCAGCGGCATACAGGGGCTAAATGAAAAACTGTTTTTT. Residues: CASGIQGLNEKLFF. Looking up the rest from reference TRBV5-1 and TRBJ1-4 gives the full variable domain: KAGVTQTPRYLIKTRGQQVTLSCSPISGHRSVSWYQQTPGQGLQFLFEYFSETQRNKGNFPGRFSGRQFSNSRSEMNVSTLELGDSALYLCASGIQGLNEKLFFGSGTQLSVL.

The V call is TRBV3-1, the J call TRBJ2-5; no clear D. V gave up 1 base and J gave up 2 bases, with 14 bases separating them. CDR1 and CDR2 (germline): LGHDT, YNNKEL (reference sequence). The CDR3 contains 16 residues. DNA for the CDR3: TGTGCCAGCAGCCAAGTTCGCCTAGGAAGACAAGAGACCCAGTACTTC. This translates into CASSQVRLGRQETQYF.

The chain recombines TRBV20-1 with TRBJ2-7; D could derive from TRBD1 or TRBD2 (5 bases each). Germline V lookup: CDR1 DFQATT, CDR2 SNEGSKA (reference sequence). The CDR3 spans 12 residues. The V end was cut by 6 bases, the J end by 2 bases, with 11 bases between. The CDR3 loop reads CSATGTAYEQYF. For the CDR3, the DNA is TGCAGTGCCACGGGGACGGCCTACGAGCAGTACTTC.

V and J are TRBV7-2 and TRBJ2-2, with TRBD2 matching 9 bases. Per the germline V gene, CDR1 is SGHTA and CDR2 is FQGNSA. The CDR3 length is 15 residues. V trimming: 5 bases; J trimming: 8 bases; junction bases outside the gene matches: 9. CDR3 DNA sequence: TGTGCCAGCAGCACACCGGGACTAGCACCGGGGGAGCTGTTTTTT. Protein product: CASSTPGLAPGELFF.

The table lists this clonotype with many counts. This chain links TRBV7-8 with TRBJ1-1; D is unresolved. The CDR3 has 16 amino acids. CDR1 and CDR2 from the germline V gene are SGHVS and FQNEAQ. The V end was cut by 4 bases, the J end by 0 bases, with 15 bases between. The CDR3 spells CASSSQAVAVNTEAFF. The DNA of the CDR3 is TGTGCCAGCAGCTCCCAGGCAGTTGCTGTGAACACTGAAGCTTTCTTT.

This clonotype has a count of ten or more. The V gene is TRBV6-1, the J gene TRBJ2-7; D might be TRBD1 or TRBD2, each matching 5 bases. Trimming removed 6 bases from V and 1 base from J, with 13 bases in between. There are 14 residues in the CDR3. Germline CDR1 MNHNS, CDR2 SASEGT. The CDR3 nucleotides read TGTGCCAGCAGAAGGGACCGAGGGTCCTACGAGCAGTACTTC. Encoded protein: CASRRDRGSYEQYF.